Listed below are T cell receptor beta chains from one sample, sequenced in a study of shared clonotypes between healthy human individuals. Repertoires were generated with immunoSEQ multiplex PCR, while TCRdb's copy carries only in-frame clones and drops some. The sample has about 2 million clones, roughly 94% seen once. Sequencing was carried out using naive CD4+ T cells sorted from blood. The source of these receptors is a man between 18 and 29 years old in good health. Both conserved end residues are part of each CDR3. Each record gives: clone size, J gene, V gene, D gene, CDR3 protein, CDR3 DNA. A D gene is named only where the DNA matches it firmly. The listing skips clone size in some rows; elsewhere it reads once, few, many or a size class.

NA	TRBJ1-1	TRBV7-9	TRBD1	CASSRRTGAGQNTEAFF	TGTGCCAGCAGCCGACGGACAGGGGCCGGACAGAACACTGAAGCTTTCTTT
NA	TRBJ1-4	TRBV10-3	NA	CAISESGATNEKLFF	TGTGCCATCAGTGAGTCCGGGGCCACTAATGAAAAACTGTTTTTT
NA	TRBJ1-2	TRBV10-3	NA	CATRQESYGYTF	TGTGCCACGAGACAGGAGAGCTATGGCTACACCTTC
once	TRBJ2-5	TRBV7-2	NA	CASSARNTAGETQYF	TGTGCCAGCAGCGCTAGAAATACTGCCGGAGAGACCCAGTACTTC
NA	TRBJ1-6	TRBV5-1	NA	CASSLEGGSYNSPLHF	TGCGCCAGCAGCTTGGAAGGGGGTTCCTATAATTCACCCCTCCACTTT
NA	TRBJ2-2	TRBV10-2	TRBD2	CASSDWTSFAGELFF	TGCGCCAGCAGTGATTGGACTAGCTTCGCCGGGGAGCTGTTTTTT
NA	TRBJ1-2	TRBV5-1	TRBD1	CASSARDRDPPAF	TGCGCCAGCAGCGCCCGGGACAGGGACCCGCCCGCCTTC
NA	TRBJ2-2	TRBV6-4	TRBD1	CASSTGGNTGELFF	TGTGCCAGCAGTACAGGGGGAAACACCGGGGAGCTGTTTTTT
NA	TRBJ2-1	TRBV30	NA	CAWSVSNEQFF	TGTGCCTGGAGTGTAAGCAATGAGCAGTTCTTC
NA	TRBJ1-2	TRBV7-2	TRBD1	CASSQKPGQGVDGYTF	TGTGCCAGCAGCCAAAAGCCGGGACAGGGAGTCGATGGCTACACCTTC
NA	TRBJ2-7	TRBV2	TRBD1	CASSAGTGSSYEQYF	TGTGCCAGCAGTGCTGGGACAGGGAGCTCCTACGAGCAGTACTTC
NA	TRBJ2-1	TRBV2	NA	CASELSSTPDEQFF	TGTGCCAGCGAATTAAGCTCAACGCCGGATGAGCAGTTCTTC
NA	TRBJ2-5	TRBV5-6	TRBD2	CASSRILAGGPGETQYF	TGTGCCAGCAGCCGGATACTAGCGGGAGGGCCAGGGGAGACCCAGTACTTC
NA	TRBJ1-2	TRBV6-1	NA	CASSEAGVGYTF	TGTGCCAGCAGTGAAGCCGGGGTGGGCTACACCTTC
NA	TRBJ2-3	TRBV9	TRBD2	CASSVEGLAGALQTQYF	TGTGCCAGCAGCGTAGAAGGACTAGCGGGAGCCCTACAAACGCAGTATTTT
once	TRBJ2-7	TRBV21-1	NA	CASSKEGQDFYEQYF	TGTGCCAGCAGCAAAGAGGGACAGGACTTCTACGAGCAGTACTTC
NA	TRBJ2-7	TRBV11-2	TRBD1	CASRRQGIHEQYF	TGTGCCAGCAGGCGACAGGGGATCCACGAGCAGTACTTC
NA	TRBJ1-3	TRBV18	NA	CASSSSDGGNTIYF	TGTGCCAGCTCGTCTTCGGACGGTGGAAACACCATATATTTT
NA	TRBJ1-6	TRBV7-2	NA	CASSFSSPLHF	TGTGCCAGCAGCTTTTCATCACCCCTCCACTTT
NA	TRBJ2-7	TRBV5-4	NA	CASRRAGTSSSYEQYF	TGTGCCAGCAGAAGAGCTGGGACATCGAGCTCCTACGAGCAGTACTTC
NA	TRBJ1-3	TRBV18	NA	CASSPIGSGNSGNTIYF	TGTGCCAGCTCTCCAATCGGTAGTGGGAATTCCGGAAACACCATATATTTT
NA	TRBJ2-7	TRBV6-1	NA	CASSESWGGVGYEQYF	TGTGCCAGCAGTGAAAGTTGGGGGGGCGTAGGCTACGAGCAGTACTTC
NA	TRBJ1-4	TRBV6-6	NA	CASSYGFNEKLFF	TGTGCCAGCAGTTACGGATTTAATGAAAAACTGTTTTTT
NA	TRBJ2-7	TRBV5-1	NA	CASSLGEPGKQYF	TGCGCCAGCAGCTTAGGAGAGCCGGGCAAGCAGTACTTC
NA	TRBJ2-5	TRBV6-6	NA	CASSYPKETQYF	TGTGCCAGCAGTTACCCCAAAGAGACCCAGTACTTC
NA	TRBJ1-2	TRBV6-1	NA	CASSAERQSGGYTF	TGTGCCAGCAGTGCTGAAAGACAGTCGGGAGGCTACACCTTC
NA	TRBJ1-2	TRBV6-1	TRBD1	CASSQQGAVYGYTF	TGTGCCAGCAGCCAACAGGGGGCGGTCTATGGCTACACCTTC
NA	TRBJ2-2	TRBV6-6	TRBD1	CASSRDRSNTGELFF	TGTGCCAGCAGTAGGGACAGGTCGAACACCGGGGAGCTGTTTTTT
NA	TRBJ1-4	TRBV25-1	NA	CASSETKTGKLFF	TGTGCCAGCAGTGAAACCAAAACCGGAAAACTGTTTTTT
NA	TRBJ2-7	TRBV5-1	NA	CASSLVALGVTDEQYF	TGCGCCAGCAGCTTGGTGGCGCTAGGCGTTACGGATGAGCAGTACTTC
NA	TRBJ1-5	TRBV6-6	TRBD1	CASSYSGQQNQPQHF	TGTGCCAGCAGTTACTCGGGACAGCAGAATCAGCCCCAGCATTTT
NA	TRBJ2-3	TRBV7-9	NA	CASSLTRAISDTQYF	TGTGCCAGCAGCTTAACTAGGGCAATCTCAGATACGCAGTATTTT
NA	TRBJ1-4	TRBV7-2	NA	CASSLDSALFF	TGTGCCAGCAGCTTGGACTCAGCACTGTTTTTT
NA	TRBJ1-2	TRBV18	NA	CASSSEAPLGYTF	TGTGCCAGCTCATCAGAGGCTCCTTTGGGCTACACCTTC
NA	TRBJ2-7	TRBV5-4	NA	CASSPGPLRYEQYF	TGTGCCAGCAGCCCAGGACCGCTAAGGTACGAGCAGTACTTC
NA	TRBJ1-1	TRBV5-4	NA	CASGNRENTEAFF	TGTGCCAGCGGAAACAGGGAGAACACTGAAGCTTTCTTT
NA	TRBJ2-7	TRBV7-9	TRBD2	CASSSAPGLSSEQYF	TGTGCCAGCAGCTCTGCACCGGGACTATCTTCCGAGCAGTACTTC
NA	TRBJ2-7	TRBV6-6	TRBD2	CASSFIAGRSEQYF	TGTGCCAGCAGTTTTATAGCGGGTCGCTCCGAGCAGTACTTC
NA	TRBJ1-1	TRBV30	NA	CAWSVALKAGRNTEAFF	TGTGCCTGGAGTGTGGCCCTAAAGGCAGGGAGGAACACTGAAGCTTTCTTT
NA	TRBJ2-3	TRBV7-9	NA	CASSLGRASTDTQYF	TGTGCCAGCAGCTTAGGGCGGGCAAGCACAGATACGCAGTATTTT
NA	TRBJ2-5	TRBV29-1	TRBD1	CSVERGQGAQETQYF	TGCAGCGTTGAAAGGGGACAGGGGGCCCAAGAGACCCAGTACTTC
few	TRBJ1-5	TRBV6-5	NA	CASSYSFGQPQHF	TGTGCCAGCAGTTACTCTTTCGGTCAGCCCCAGCATTTT
NA	TRBJ2-5	TRBV10-3	NA	CASSRDAAFQETQYF	TGTGCCAGCAGCCGGGACGCTGCCTTTCAAGAGACCCAGTACTTC
NA	TRBJ2-3	TRBV10-3	TRBD2	CAISESLTSGKDTQYF	TGTGCCATCAGTGAGTCGTTGACTAGCGGGAAAGATACGCAGTATTTT
NA	TRBJ1-5	TRBV5-1	NA	CASSLAGVGNQPQHF	TGCGCCAGCAGCTTGGCGGGGGTTGGCAATCAGCCCCAGCATTTT
NA	TRBJ2-7	TRBV5-1	NA	CASSLGDPGGREQYF	TGCGCCAGCAGCTTGGGGGACCCAGGAGGGAGGGAGCAGTACTTC
NA	TRBJ2-7	TRBV10-3	TRBD1	CAISETGGEQYF	TGTGCCATCAGTGAAACAGGGGGGGAGCAGTACTTC
NA	TRBJ2-2	TRBV30	NA	CASSDFTAGAGELFF	TGTGCCTCTTCGGACTTTACTGCCGGCGCCGGGGAGCTGTTTTTT
NA	TRBJ2-1	TRBV5-1	TRBD1	CASSLDDRGTYNEQFF	TGCGCCAGCAGCTTGGACGACAGGGGCACGTACAATGAGCAGTTCTTC
NA	TRBJ2-7	TRBV5-1	NA	CASSLDIYEQYF	TGCGCCAGCAGCCTTGACATCTACGAGCAGTACTTC
NA	TRBJ2-1	TRBV2	TRBD1	CASSVTGDNEQFF	TGTGCCAGCAGCGTGACAGGGGACAATGAGCAGTTCTTC
once	TRBJ2-7	TRBV6-5	NA	CASSSQGSKQYF	TGTGCCAGCAGTTCACAGGGAAGCAAGCAGTACTTC
NA	TRBJ2-7	TRBV30	NA	CAWIAANYEQYF	TGTGCCTGGATCGCCGCGAACTACGAGCAGTACTTC
NA	TRBJ2-7	TRBV4-1	NA	CASSQVFGEQYF	TGCGCCAGCAGCCAAGTGTTCGGCGAGCAGTACTTC
once	TRBJ1-4	TRBV2	NA	CASSASGSGSEKLFF	TGTGCCAGCAGCGCTTCAGGATCGGGGAGTGAAAAACTGTTTTTT
NA	TRBJ1-5	TRBV7-2	TRBD1	CASSLGQGQNQPQHF	TGTGCCAGCAGCTTAGGACAGGGCCAAAATCAGCCCCAGCATTTT
NA	TRBJ2-7	TRBV27	NA	CASSLAGKYEQYF	TGTGCCAGCAGTTTAGCAGGGAAGTACGAGCAGTACTTC
NA	TRBJ2-3	TRBV7-2	NA	CASSQRSPTDTQYF	TGTGCCAGCAGCCAACGTTCACCCACAGATACGCAGTATTTT
NA	TRBJ2-2	TRBV2	NA	CASKGNSNTGELFF	TGTGCCAGCAAGGGGAATTCGAACACCGGGGAGCTGTTTTTT
NA	TRBJ1-2	TRBV30	NA	CAWSGASYGYTF	TGTGCCTGGAGTGGAGCCTCATATGGCTACACCTTC